Listed below are T cell receptor beta chains from one sample, sequenced in a study of Graves' ophthalmopathy and Graves' hyperthyroidism. TCRdb reprocessed the multiplex PCR reads with MiXCR, giving one entry per CDR3 protein. The sample has just over 600,000 distinct CDR3 sequences; 20% to 25% are singletons. Sequenced input: peripheral blood. The receptor set was obtained from a woman aged 18-29 years with stable Graves' hyperthyroidism. Some clones in this sample may be carry-over from other donors' samples. Each CDR3 is given with its conserved first and last residue.

v_gene	j_gene	CDR3aa
TRBV5-1	TRBJ2-7	CASSLEGGRNEQYF
TRBV6-5	TRBJ1-1	CASSSRLEGHTEAFF
TRBV6-1	TRBJ1-6	CASSRDTGRSPLHF
TRBV2	TRBJ1-2	CASTSGQSANYGYTF
TRBV18	TRBJ1-1	CASSPRGKGTEAFF
TRBV27	TRBJ1-5	CASSLTTVSNQPQHF
TRBV6-2/TRBV6-3	TRBJ2-7	CASSFDRVYEQYF
TRBV4-2	TRBJ2-5	CASSQEGGDRETQYF
TRBV30	TRBJ1-1	CAWSVLGVAEAFF
TRBV19	TRBJ1-2	CASSIRLDLYGYTF
TRBV7-9	TRBJ2-4	CASSLGRGGGENIQYF
TRBV7-8	TRBJ1-2	CASSATGTGVEGYTF
TRBV19	TRBJ1-2	CASNVAQGNYGYTF
TRBV20-1	TRBJ2-5	CSARDEASGGAYQETQYF
TRBV7-9	TRBJ2-4	CASSWAGAKNIQYF
TRBV12-3/TRBV12-4	TRBJ1-5	CASNGQGSQPQHF
TRBV11-2	TRBJ2-5	CASRSRARDQETQYF
TRBV7-3	TRBJ2-7	CASSLGGTEEYEQYF
TRBV9	TRBJ1-2	CASSGGQPPSHYGYTF
TRBV30	TRBJ2-7	CAWRRGGEQYF
TRBV5-1	TRBJ1-1	CASSPGQGALGAFF
TRBV20-1	TRBJ1-5	CSARDSPNQPQHF
TRBV19	TRBJ2-7	CASAAGTDSYEQYF
TRBV28	TRBJ1-5	CASSFRGVRSNQPQHF
TRBV11-1	TRBJ2-7	CASSSTGGGSLHAYEQYF